The 15 T cell receptor beta chains below all came from one sample that was sequenced in a study of blood T cell repertoires in COVID-19. TCRdb's table, derived via immunoSEQ multiplex PCR, lists solely in-frame clones and lacks some. The top ten hold about 0.93% of the sample, which has 200,000 to 250,000 clones, around 83% seen once. The sequenced material came from peripheral blood. These receptors all stem from a man aged 40-49 years with acute or convalescent COVID-19.

This rearrangement joins TRBV5-1 to TRBJ1-2; unclear D gene. Trimming cost V 0 bases and J 6 bases, with 9 bases left between them. Germline CDR1 SGHRS, CDR2 YFSETQ. The CDR3 contains 13 residues. Here the CDR3 reads CASSLVGADGYTF. The CDR3 DNA reads TGCGCCAGCAGCTTGGTCGGAGCGGATGGCTACACCTTC.

The chain carries TRBV5-6 and TRBJ2-7, with 9 bases identical to TRBD2. Germline values: CDR1 SGHDT, CDR2 YYEEEE. J was trimmed by 1 base and V by 6 bases; bases with no gene match: 5. The CDR3 is 14 amino acids. The CDR3 DNA follows: TGTGCCAGCACCCCGGGACTAGCTTCCTACGAGCAGTACTTC. This sequence encodes CASTPGLASYEQYF.

This clone was recorded a few times. V usage is TRBV19 and J usage is TRBJ2-3; 7 nucleotides align to TRBD2. From germline, CDR1 is LNHDA and CDR2 SQIVND (reference sequence). Trimming removed 6 bases from V and 4 bases from J; junction bases left unmatched: 10. The CDR3 extends over 15 amino acids. CDR3 in amino acids: CASRPRAGDSDTQYF. The CDR3 coding sequence is TGTGCCAGTAGACCTCGGGCGGGAGACTCAGATACGCAGTATTTT.

The gene calls are TRBV7-9 and TRBJ2-1; 8 bases fit TRBD2. In germline, CDR1 is SEHNR, CDR2 FQNEAQ (reference sequence). The V and J ends lost 2 bases and 5 bases, in that order; junction bases with no gene match: 5. This CDR3 contains 15 residues. The CDR3: CASSLSGGGNNEQFF. The CDR3 DNA reads as TGTGCCAGCAGCTTATCTGGCGGGGGGAACAATGAGCAGTTCTTC.

V gene TRBV11-2 combines with J gene TRBJ1-5, with unresolved D. CDR1 SGHAT and CDR2 FQNNGV come from the germline V gene. The CDR3 is 13 residues long. V was trimmed by 1 base and J by 4 bases, leaving 5 bases between them. The CDR3 protein is CASSLARNQPQHF. The CDR3 region has the DNA TGTGCCAGCAGCTTAGCTAGAAATCAGCCCCAGCATTTT.

The chain uses TRBV4-2 and TRBJ2-7; no definite D call. The germline V gene encodes CDR1 LGHNA and CDR2 YNFKEQ. The CDR3 length is 15 residues. The V gene lost 0 bases and the J gene lost 3 bases, with 12 bases spanning the gap. CDR3 in DNA: TGTGCCAGCAGCCAAGATCCGTACAGTGTCTACGAGCAGTACTTC. This encodes CASSQDPYSVYEQYF.

CDR3 nucleotides: TGTGCCAGCAGCACGATTGGGACTGGAATCATGAACACTGAAGCTTTCTTT. It is translated as CASSTIGTGIMNTEAFF. The gene calls are TRBV5-6 and TRBJ1-1, with D tentatively TRBD1 (5 bases). The ends were cut back, 4 bases at V and 0 bases at J, with 19 bases in the middle. CDR1 is SGHDT, CDR2 YYEEEE, per germline. The CDR3 spans 17 residues.

This clone was recorded a few times. The rearrangement joins TRBV25-1 to TRBJ1-2, with 7 bases that match TRBD1. CDR1 and CDR2 from the germline V gene are MGHDK and SYGVNS. The CDR3 spans 16 residues. V shed 5 bases, J shed 0 bases, and the junction held 9 bases outside the gene matches. CDR3 sequence: CASSPGGIAPNYGYTF. The CDR3 region has the DNA TGTGCCAGCAGTCCAGGGGGGATTGCACCTAACTATGGCTACACCTTC.

The genes are TRBV6-1 and TRBJ2-2; D possibly corresponds to TRBD1 (6 bases). The V gene's germline CDR1 is MNHNS and CDR2 SASEGT. The CDR3 covers 15 residues. V lost 1 base to trimming and J lost 0 bases, with 6 bases between them. The CDR3 DNA is TGTGCCAGCAGTGAAGACAGGGCGAACACCGGGGAGCTGTTTTTT. Translating it yields CASSEDRANTGELFF.

This clone was counted a few times. V usage is TRBV4-1 and J usage is TRBJ2-5, with no clear D. Germline V gene data show CDR1 as MGHRA and CDR2 as YSYEKL. V lost 4 bases and J 5 bases, leaving 11 bases between the germline ends. The CDR3 contains 13 residues. Here the CDR3 DNA reads TGCGCCAGCAGCCGCTCTATGCGGGAGACCCAGTACTTC. It is translated as CASSRSMRETQYF.

The chain has TRBV5-1 and TRBJ1-2; TRBD1 might be the D (5 bases). Trimming left V 0 bases short and J 6 bases short, with 9 bases between. The CDR3 is 13 amino acids. Looked up from germline, CDR1 is SGHRS and CDR2 is YFSETQ. The CDR3 loop is CASSLVAGDGYTF. CDR3 coding DNA: TGCGCCAGCAGCTTGGTGGCGGGGGATGGCTACACCTTC.

The J gene is TRBJ1-3, the V gene TRBV14, with 8 bases aligning to TRBD1. The CDR3 extends over 17 amino acids. Germline-derived CDR1 and CDR2 are SGHDN and FVKESK. J gave up 1 base and V 3 bases, and 8 bases lay outside the gene matches. DNA for the CDR3: TGTGCCAGCAGCCAGGAACGGGACAGGTGGTCTGGAAACACCATATATTTT. Its translation: CASSQERDRWSGNTIYF.

The count of this clone is one. This chain links TRBV16 with TRBJ2-7; weak D call: TRBD1 (5 bases). The CDR3 sequence is 13 residues long. V gave up 4 bases and J gave up 2 bases, with 9 bases separating them. Germline CDR1 and CDR2: KGHSY and FQNENV. The CDR3 protein is CASSPGQPYEQYF. CDR3 bases: TGTGCCAGCAGCCCCGGACAACCCTACGAGCAGTACTTC.

The V call is TRBV7-3, the J call TRBJ2-7, with 9 bases fitting TRBD2. Germline loops: CDR1 SGHTA, CDR2 FQGTGA. V trimming: 6 bases; J trimming: 4 bases; junction bases outside the gene matches: 7. This CDR3 has 14 residues. The CDR3 DNA reads TGTGCCAGCAGTCTGTCTAGCGGGGCGTACGAGCAGTACTTC. This sequence encodes CASSLSSGAYEQYF.

The chain has TRBV12-5 and TRBJ2-3; TRBD2 matches at 7 bases. V was pared by 7 bases and J by 1 base, with 14 bases of the junction left unmatched. The CDR3 consists of 17 residues. The germline CDR1 and CDR2 sequences are LGHNT and FRNRAP. The chain's CDR3 is CASANLGASGGTDTQYF. The CDR3 DNA reads as TGTGCTAGTGCCAACCTGGGCGCGAGCGGGGGCACAGATACGCAGTATTTT.